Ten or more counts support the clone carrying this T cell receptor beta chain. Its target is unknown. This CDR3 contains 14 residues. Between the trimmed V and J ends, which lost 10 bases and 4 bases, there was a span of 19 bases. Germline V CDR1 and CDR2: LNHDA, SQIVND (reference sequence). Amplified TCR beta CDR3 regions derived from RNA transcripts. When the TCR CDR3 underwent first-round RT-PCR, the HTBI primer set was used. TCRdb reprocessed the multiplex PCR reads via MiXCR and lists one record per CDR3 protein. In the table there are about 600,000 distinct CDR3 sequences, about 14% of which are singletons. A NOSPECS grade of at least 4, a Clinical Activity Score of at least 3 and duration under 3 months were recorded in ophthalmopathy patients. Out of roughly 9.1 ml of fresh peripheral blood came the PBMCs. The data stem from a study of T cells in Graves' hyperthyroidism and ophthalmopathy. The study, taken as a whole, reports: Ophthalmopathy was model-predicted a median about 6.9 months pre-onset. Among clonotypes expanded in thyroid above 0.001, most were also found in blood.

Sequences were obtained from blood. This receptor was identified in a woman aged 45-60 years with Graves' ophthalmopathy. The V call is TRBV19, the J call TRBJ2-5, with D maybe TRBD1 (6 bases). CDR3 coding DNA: TGTGCCACCGCAGACAGGATTAAGGGAGAGACCCAGTACTTC. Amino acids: CATADRIKGETQYF.